This entry lists 6 T cell receptor beta chains sequenced from one sample in a study of cytomegalovirus exposure and HLA in healthy donors. PCR used 60 Vbeta primers and 13 Jbeta primers. TCRdb's table, derived via immunoSEQ multiplex PCR, lists solely in-frame clones and lacks some. The table lists 250,000 or so clones, 70% to 90% of them singletons. The sequencing input was PBMCs. These TCRs come from a woman aged 60-75 years in good health and CMV-seropositive.

The CDR3 loop is CSVEHSGDNSPLHF. CDR3 coding DNA: TGCAGCGTTGAGCACTCAGGGGATAATTCACCCCTCCACTTT. The chain is built from TRBV29-1 and TRBJ1-6, with a weak D call TRBD1 (6 bases). V lost 3 bases to trimming and J lost 5 bases, with 11 bases between them. Per germline, CDR1 SQVTM and CDR2 ANQGSEA. CDR3 size: 14 residues.

This clone was seen only a few times. The chain is built from TRBV27 and TRBJ2-1; D is uncertain. V gave up 2 bases and J gave up 5 bases, with 7 bases separating them. This CDR3 has 13 residues. CDR1 is MNHEY and CDR2 is SMNVEV in the germline V gene (reference sequence). The CDR3: CASSLTENNEQFF. In DNA, the CDR3 is TGTGCCAGCAGTTTAACAGAAAACAATGAGCAGTTCTTC.

The CDR3: CSVSSRDRSDTQYF. CDR3 DNA sequence: TGCAGCGTTTCCTCGCGGGACAGGTCAGATACGCAGTATTTT. The V call is TRBV29-1, the J call TRBJ2-3; 8 bases line up with TRBD1. Germline V CDR1 and CDR2: SQVTM, ANQGSEA. J lost 4 bases, V lost 5 bases, and 8 bases had no gene match. The CDR3 runs 14 residues.

The chain carries TRBV19 and TRBJ2-7, with 9 bases identical to TRBD1. Germline trimming cut 8 bases from V and 2 bases from J; bases unmatched to any gene: 10. Germline V gene lookup returns CDR1 LNHDA and CDR2 SQIVND (reference sequence). The CDR3 runs to 15 residues. The CDR3 region is CASAAGTGTAYEQYF. CDR3 bases: TGTGCCAGTGCAGCCGGGACAGGGACAGCCTACGAGCAGTACTTC.

The chain combines TRBV5-1 with TRBJ2-1; maybe TRBD2 (5 bases). Germline assignment: CDR1 SGHRS and CDR2 YFSETQ. Trimming shortened V by 4 bases and J by 8 bases, and 13 bases separated the two germline ends. CDR3 size: 13 residues. CDR3 coding DNA: TGCGCCAGCAGCGCGACTACTCCGGATGAGCAGTTCTTC. The encoded protein is CASSATTPDEQFF.

The chain couples TRBV6-1 to TRBJ2-5, with TRBD1 as a possible D gene (5 bases). The V end was cut by 0 bases, the J end by 3 bases, with 8 bases between. Germline V gives CDR1 MNHNS, CDR2 SASEGT. The CDR3 covers 14 residues. The CDR3 DNA reads as TGTGCCAGCAGTGAAGCCCCCAGGGAAGAGACCCAGTACTTC. This sequence encodes CASSEAPREETQYF.